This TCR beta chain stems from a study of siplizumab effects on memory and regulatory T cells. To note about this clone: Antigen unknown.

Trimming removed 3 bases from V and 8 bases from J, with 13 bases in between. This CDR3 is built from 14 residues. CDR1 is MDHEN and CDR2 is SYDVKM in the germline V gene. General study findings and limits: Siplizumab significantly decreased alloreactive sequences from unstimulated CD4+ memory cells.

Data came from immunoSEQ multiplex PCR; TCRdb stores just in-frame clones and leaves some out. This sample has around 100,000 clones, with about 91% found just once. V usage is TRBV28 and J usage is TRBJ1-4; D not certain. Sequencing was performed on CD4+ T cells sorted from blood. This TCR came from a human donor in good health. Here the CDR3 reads CASSFRTAWEKLFF. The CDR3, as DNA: TGTGCCAGCAGTTTTCGGACGGCTTGGGAAAAACTGTTTTTT.